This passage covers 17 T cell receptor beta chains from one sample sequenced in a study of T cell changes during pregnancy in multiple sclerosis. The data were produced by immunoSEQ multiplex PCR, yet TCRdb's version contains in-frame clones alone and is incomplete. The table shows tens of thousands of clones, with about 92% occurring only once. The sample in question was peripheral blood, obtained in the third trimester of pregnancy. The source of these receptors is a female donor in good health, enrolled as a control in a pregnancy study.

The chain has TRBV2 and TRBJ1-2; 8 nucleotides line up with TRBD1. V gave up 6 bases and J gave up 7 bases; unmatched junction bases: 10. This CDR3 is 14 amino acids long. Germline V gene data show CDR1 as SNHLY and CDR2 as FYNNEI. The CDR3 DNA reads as TGTGCCAGCAGCTTGACAGGGGCTACAGGTGGCTACACCTTC. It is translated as CASSLTGATGGYTF.

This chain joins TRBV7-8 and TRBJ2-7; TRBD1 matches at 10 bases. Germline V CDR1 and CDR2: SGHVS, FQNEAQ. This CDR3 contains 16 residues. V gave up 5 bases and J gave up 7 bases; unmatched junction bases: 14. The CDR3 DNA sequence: TGTGCCAGCAGCGATAGTCGGGACAGGGGATCTTTGGAGCAGTACTTC. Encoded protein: CASSDSRDRGSLEQYF.

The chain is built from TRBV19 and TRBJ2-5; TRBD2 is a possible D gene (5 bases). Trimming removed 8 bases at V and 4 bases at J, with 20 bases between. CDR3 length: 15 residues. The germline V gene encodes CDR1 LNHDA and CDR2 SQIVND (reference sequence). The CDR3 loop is CASGFGLVEGETQYF. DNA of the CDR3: TGTGCCAGTGGTTTCGGCCTAGTTGAGGGAGAGACCCAGTACTTC. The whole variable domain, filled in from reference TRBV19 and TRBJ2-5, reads DGGITQSPKYLFRKEGQNVTLSCEQNLNHDAMYWYRQDPGQGLRLIYYSQIVNDFQKGDIAEGYSVSREKKESFPLTVTSAQKNPTAFYLCASGFGLVEGETQYFGPGTRLLVL.

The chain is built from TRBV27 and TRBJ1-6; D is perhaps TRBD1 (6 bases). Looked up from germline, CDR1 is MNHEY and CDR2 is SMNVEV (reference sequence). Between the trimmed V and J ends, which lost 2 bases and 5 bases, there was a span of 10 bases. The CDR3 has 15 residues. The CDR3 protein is CASSLGGIHNSPLHF. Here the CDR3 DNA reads TGTGCCAGCAGTTTAGGGGGCATCCATAATTCACCCCTCCACTTT.

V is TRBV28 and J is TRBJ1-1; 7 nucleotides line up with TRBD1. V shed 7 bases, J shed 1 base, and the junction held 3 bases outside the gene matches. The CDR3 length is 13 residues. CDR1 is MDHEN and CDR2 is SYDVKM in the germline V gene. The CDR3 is CASNQGGNTEAFF. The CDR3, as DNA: TGTGCCAGCAATCAGGGGGGGAACACTGAAGCTTTCTTT.

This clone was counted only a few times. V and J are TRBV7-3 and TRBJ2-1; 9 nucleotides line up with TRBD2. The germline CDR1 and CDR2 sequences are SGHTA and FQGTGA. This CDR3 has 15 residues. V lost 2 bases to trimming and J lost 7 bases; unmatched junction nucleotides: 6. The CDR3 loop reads CASSLLAGVSNEQFF. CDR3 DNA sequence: TGTGCCAGCAGCTTATTAGCGGGAGTTAGTAATGAGCAGTTCTTC. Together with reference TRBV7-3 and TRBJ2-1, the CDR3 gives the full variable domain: GAGVSQTPSNKVTEKGKYVELRCDPISGHTALYWYRQSLGQGPEFLIYFQGTGAADDSGLPNDRFFAVRPEGSVSTLKIQRTERGDSAVYLCASSLLAGVSNEQFFGPGTRLTVL.

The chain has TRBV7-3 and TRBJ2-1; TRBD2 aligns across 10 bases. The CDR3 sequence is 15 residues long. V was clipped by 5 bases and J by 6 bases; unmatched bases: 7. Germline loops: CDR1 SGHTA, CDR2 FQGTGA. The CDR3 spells CASSTPGLASNEQFF. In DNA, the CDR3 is TGTGCCAGCAGCACCCCGGGACTAGCGTCCAATGAGCAGTTCTTC.

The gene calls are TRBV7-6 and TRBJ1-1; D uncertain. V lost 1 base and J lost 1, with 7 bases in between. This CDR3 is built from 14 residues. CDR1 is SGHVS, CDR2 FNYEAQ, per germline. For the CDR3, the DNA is TGTGCCAGCAGCTTAGGTGCAGGGAACACTGAAGCTTTCTTT. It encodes CASSLGAGNTEAFF. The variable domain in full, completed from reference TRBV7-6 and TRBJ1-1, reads GAGVSQSPRYKVTKRGQDVALRCDPISGHVSLYWYRQALGQGPEFLTYFNYEAQQDKSGLPNDRFSAERPEGSISTLTIQRTEQRDSAMYRCASSLGAGNTEAFFGQGTRLTVV.

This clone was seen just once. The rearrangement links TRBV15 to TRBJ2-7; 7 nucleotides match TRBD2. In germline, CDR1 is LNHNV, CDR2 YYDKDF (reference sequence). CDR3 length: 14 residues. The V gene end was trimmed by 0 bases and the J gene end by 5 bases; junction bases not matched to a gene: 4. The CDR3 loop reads CATSREAGLDEQYF. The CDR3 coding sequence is TGTGCCACCAGCAGAGAAGCGGGGCTCGACGAGCAGTACTTC.

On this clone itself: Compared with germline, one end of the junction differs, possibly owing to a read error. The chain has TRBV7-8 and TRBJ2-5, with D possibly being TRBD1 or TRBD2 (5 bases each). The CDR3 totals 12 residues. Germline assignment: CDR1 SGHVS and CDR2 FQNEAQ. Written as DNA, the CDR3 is TGTGCCGGCAGCGGTAGGGGAGAGACCCAGTACTTC. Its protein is CAGSGRGETQYF.

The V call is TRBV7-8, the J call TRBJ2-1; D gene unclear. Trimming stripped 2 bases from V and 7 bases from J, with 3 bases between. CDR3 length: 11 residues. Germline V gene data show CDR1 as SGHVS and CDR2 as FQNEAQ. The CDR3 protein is CASSLPNEQFF. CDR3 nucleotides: TGTGCCAGCAGCTTACCGAATGAGCAGTTCTTC.

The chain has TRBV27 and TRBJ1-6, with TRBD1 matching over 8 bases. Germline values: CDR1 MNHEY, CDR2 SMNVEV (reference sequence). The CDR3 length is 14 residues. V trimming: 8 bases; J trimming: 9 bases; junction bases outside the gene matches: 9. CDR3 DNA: TGTGCCAGCGGACTGACAGGGGACAGTTCACCCCTCCACTTT. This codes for CASGLTGDSSPLHF.

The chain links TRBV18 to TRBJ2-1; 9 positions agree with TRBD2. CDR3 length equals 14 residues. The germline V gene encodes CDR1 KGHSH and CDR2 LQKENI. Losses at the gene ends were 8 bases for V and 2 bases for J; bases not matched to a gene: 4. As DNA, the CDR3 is TGTGCCAGCAAAGCGGGGGGCCCCTACAATGAGCAGTTCTTC. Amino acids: CASKAGGPYNEQFF.

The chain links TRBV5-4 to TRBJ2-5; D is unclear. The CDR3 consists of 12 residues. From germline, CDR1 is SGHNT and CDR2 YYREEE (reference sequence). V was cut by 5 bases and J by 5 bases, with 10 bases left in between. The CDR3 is CASSRGLETQYF. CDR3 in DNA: TGTGCCAGCAGTAGAGGTCTCGAGACCCAGTACTTC.

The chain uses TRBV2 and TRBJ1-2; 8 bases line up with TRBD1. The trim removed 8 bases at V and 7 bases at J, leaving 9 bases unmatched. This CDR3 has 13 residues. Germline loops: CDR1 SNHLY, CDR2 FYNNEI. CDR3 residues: CASRQGAPGGYTF. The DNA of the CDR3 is TGTGCCAGCCGCCAGGGGGCGCCTGGTGGCTACACCTTC.

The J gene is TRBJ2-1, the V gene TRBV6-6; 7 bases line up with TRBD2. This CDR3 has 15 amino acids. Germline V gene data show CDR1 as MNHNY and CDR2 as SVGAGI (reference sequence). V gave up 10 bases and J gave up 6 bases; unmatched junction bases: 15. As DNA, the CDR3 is TGTGCCACCTCGGAGGGGAGGGCCGGAGGCAATGAGCAGTTCTTC. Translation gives CATSEGRAGGNEQFF.

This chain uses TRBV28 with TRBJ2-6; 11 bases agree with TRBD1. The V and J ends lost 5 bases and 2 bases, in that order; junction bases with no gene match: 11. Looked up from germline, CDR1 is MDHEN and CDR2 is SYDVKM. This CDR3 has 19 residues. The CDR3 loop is CASSSLLRGQGAGANVLTF. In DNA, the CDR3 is TGTGCCAGCAGTAGCCTTCTGAGGGGACAGGGGGCTGGGGCCAACGTCCTGACTTTC.